This T cell receptor beta chain was identified during a study of neurological immune-mediated disorders. Study overall: A relapsing-remitting course was seen in about 90% of the roughly 35 multiple sclerosis patients and a secondary progressive course in 3.

General observations from the study: CDR3 amino acid sequences found in expanded clones were never shared across subjects, suggesting private repertoires in all groups.

The CDR3 covers 15 residues. V lost 7 bases to trimming and J lost 0 bases; unmatched junction nucleotides: 4. CDR1 is MNHEY and CDR2 is SVGEGT in the germline V gene. cDNA was made by 5'RACE with 10-nucleotide random UMIs. In TCRdb, the 5' RACE reads were re-called with MiXCR into one record per CDR3 protein. Found here are around 30,000 distinct CDR3 sequences, about 1.4% of them singletons; the top ten hold 7.5% to 10%. This clonotype was recorded many times. As yet, its antigen is unknown. The sequenced sample was PBMCs. The clonotype comes from a woman in her thirties with multiple sclerosis. This chain links TRBV6-2 or TRBV6-3 with TRBJ2-2; 8 bases line up with TRBD2. The CDR3 DNA is TGTGCCAGCAAGCCGGGACTAGCGAACACCGGGGAGCTGTTTTTT. Residues: CASKPGLANTGELFF.